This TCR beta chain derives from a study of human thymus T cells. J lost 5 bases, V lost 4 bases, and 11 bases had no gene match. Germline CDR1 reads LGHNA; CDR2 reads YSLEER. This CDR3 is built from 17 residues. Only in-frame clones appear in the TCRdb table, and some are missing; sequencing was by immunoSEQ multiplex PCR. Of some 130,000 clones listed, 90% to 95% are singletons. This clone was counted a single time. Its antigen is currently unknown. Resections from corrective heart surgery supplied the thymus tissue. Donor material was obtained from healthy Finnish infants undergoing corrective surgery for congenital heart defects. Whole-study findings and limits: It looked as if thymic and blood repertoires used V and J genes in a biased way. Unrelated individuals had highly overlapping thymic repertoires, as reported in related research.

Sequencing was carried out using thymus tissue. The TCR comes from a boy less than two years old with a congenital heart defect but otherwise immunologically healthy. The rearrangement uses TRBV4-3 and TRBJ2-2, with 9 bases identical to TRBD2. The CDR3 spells CASSLRVLAGPTGELFF. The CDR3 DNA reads TGCGCCAGCAGCCTCCGCGTGCTAGCGGGGCCGACCGGGGAGCTGTTTTTT.